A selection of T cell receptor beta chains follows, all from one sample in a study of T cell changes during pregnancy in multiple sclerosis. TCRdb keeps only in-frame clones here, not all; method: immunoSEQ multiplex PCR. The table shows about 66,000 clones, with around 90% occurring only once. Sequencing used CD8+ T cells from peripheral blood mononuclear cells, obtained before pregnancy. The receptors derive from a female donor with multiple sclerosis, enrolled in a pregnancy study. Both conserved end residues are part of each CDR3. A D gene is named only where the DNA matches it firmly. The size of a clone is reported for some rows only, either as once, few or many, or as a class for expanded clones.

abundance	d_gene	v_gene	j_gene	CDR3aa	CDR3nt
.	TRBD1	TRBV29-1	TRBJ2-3	CSVTDRGRIVYSTDTQYF	TGCAGCGTGACCGACAGGGGGCGGATAGTTTATAGCACAGATACGCAGTATTTT
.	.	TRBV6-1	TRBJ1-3	CASSEAPGEGGNTIYF	TGTGCCAGCAGTGAAGCCCCCGGGGAGGGTGGAAACACCATATATTTT
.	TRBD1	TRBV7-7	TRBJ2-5	CASSLGDSVQETQYF	TGTGCTAGCAGCTTAGGGGACAGCGTCCAAGAGACCCAGTACTTC
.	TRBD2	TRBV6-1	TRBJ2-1	CASSSGLAGPNEQFF	TGTGCCAGCAGTTCCGGACTAGCGGGGCCCAATGAGCAGTTCTTC
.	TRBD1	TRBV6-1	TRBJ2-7	CASRDRGLYEQYF	TGTGCCAGCAGGGACAGGGGGTTATACGAGCAGTACTTC
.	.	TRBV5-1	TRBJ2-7	CASSPPTYEQYF	TGCGCCAGCAGTCCGCCTACCTACGAGCAGTACTTC
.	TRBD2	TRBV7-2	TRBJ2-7	CASSLGLAGGYEQYF	TGTGCCAGCAGCTTAGGGCTAGCGGGGGGCTACGAGCAGTACTTC
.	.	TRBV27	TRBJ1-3	CASSLTATGNTIYF	TGTGCCAGCAGTTTAACAGCCACTGGAAACACCATATATTTT
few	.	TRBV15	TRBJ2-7	CATSRDLKGVGSYEQYF	TGTGCCACCAGCAGAGATCTCAAGGGGGTTGGCTCCTACGAGCAGTACTTC
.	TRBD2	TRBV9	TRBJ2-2	CASSGPRGANTGELFF	TGTGCCAGCAGCGGGCCGCGGGGGGCGAACACCGGGGAGCTGTTTTTT
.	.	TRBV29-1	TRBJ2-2	CSGLGNTGELFF	TGCAGCGGACTCGGGAACACCGGGGAGCTGTTTTTT
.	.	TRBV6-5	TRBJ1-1	CASSYSAGRYTEAFF	TGTGCCAGCAGTTACTCGGCAGGGAGGTACACTGAAGCTTTCTTT
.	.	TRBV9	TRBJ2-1	CASSRGSGGSPSSYNEQFF	TGTGCCAGCAGCCGAGGTAGCGGCGGGTCACCCAGCTCCTACAATGAGCAGTTCTTC
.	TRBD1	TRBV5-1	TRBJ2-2	CASSEQTGMGTGELFF	TGCGCCAGCAGCGAACAGACAGGGATGGGCACCGGGGAGCTGTTTTTT
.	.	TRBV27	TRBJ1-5	CASSIGTFNQPQHF	TGTGCCAGCAGCATCGGGACTTTCAATCAGCCCCAGCATTTT
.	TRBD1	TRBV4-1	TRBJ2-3	CASSPRGTGGVDTQYF	TGCGCCAGCAGCCCGAGGGGGACAGGGGGCGTCGATACGCAGTATTTT
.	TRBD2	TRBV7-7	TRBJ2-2	CASSLSGSGGSGELFF	TGTGCTAGCAGCTTAAGCGGTAGCGGGGGTTCCGGGGAGCTGTTTTTT